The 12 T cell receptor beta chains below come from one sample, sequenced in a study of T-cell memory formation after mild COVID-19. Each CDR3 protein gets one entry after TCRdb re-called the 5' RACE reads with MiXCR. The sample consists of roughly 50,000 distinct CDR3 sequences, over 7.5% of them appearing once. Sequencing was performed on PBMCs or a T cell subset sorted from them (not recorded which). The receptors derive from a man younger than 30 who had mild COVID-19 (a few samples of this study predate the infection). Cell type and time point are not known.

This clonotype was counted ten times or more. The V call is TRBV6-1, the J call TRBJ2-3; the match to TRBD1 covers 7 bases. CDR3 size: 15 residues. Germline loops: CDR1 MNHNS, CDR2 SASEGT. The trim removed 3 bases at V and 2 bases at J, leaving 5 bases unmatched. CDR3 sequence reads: CASSEHGQDTDTQYF. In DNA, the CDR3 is TGTGCCAGCAGTGAGCATGGACAGGACACAGATACGCAGTATTTT.

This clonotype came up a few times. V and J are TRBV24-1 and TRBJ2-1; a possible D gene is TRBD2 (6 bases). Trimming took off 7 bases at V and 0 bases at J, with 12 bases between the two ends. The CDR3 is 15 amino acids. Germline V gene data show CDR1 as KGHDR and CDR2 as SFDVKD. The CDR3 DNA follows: TGTGCCACCAGCCGGAGGGGATCCTCCTACAATGAGCAGTTCTTC. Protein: CATSRRGSSYNEQFF.

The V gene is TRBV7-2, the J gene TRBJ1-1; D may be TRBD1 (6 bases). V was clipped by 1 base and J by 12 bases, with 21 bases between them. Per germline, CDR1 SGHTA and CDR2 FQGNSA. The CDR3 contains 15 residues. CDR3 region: CASSLGHPQQGLSFF. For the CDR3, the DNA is TGTGCCAGCAGCTTAGGACACCCCCAACAGGGCTTGTCTTTCTTT.

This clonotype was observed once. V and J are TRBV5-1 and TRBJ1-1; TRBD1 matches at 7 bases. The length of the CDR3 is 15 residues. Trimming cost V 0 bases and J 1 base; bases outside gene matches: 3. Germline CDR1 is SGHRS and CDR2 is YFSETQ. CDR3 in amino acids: CASSLGRTGNTEAFF. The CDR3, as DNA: TGCGCCAGCAGCTTGGGGCGGACAGGGAACACTGAAGCTTTCTTT.

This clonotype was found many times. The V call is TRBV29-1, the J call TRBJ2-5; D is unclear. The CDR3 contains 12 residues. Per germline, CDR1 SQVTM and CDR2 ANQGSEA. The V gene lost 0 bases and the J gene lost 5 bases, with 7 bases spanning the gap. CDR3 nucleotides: TGCAGCGTTGAAGAGAGTAGGGAGACCCAGTACTTC. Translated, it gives CSVEESRETQYF.

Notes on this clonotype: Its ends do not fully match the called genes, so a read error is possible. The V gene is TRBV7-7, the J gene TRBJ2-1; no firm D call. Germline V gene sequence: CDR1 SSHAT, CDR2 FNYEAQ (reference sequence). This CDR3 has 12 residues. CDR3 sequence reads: CASSGVDNEQFF. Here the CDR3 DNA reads TGTGCTAGCAGTGGGGTGGACAATGAGCAGTTCTTC.

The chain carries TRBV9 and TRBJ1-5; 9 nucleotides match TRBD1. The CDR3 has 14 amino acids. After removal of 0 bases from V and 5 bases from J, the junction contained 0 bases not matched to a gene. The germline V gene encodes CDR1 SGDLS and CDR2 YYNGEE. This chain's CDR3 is CASSVGQGDQPQHF. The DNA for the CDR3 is TGTGCCAGCAGCGTAGGACAGGGGGATCAGCCCCAGCATTTT. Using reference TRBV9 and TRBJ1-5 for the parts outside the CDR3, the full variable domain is DSGVTQTPKHLITATGQRVTLRCSPRSGDLSVYWYQQSLDQGLQFLIQYYNGEERAKGNILERFSAQQFPDLHSELNLSSLELGDSALYFCASSVGQGDQPQHFGDGTRLSIL.

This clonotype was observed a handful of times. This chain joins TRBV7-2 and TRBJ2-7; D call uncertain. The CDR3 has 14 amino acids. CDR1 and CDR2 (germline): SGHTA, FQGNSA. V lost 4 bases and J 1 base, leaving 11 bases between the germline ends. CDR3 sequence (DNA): TGTGCCAGCAGCTACTGGGCCTTATCCTACGAGCAGTACTTC. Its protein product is CASSYWALSYEQYF.

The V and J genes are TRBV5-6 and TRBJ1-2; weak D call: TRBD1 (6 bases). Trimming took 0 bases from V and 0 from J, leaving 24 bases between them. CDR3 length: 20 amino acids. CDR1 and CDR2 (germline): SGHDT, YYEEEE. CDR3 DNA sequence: TGTGCCAGCAGCTTGGTGTTCGCCACCGGGACATTCGAAGCTAACTATGGCTACACCTTC. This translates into CASSLVFATGTFEANYGYTF.

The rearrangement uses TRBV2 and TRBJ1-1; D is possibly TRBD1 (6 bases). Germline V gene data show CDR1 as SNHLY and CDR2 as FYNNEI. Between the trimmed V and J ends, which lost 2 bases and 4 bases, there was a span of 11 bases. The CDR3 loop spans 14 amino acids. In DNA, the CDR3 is TGTGCCAGCAGTGAACAAGGGGGAAGCACTGAAGCTTTCTTT. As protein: CASSEQGGSTEAFF.

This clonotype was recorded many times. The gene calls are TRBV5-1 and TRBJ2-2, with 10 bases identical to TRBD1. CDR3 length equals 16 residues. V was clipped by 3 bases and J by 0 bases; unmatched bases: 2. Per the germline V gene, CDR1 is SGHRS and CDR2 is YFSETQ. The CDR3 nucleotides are TGCGCCAGCAGCTCGACAGGGGGCCCGAACACCGGGGAGCTGTTTTTT. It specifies CASSSTGGPNTGELFF.

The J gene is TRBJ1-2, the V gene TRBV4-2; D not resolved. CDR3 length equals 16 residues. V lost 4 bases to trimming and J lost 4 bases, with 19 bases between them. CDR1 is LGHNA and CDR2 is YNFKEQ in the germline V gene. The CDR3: CASSRRTGGSSYGYTF. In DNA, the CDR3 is TGTGCCAGCAGCCGCAGGACGGGAGGTTCAAGCTATGGCTACACCTTC.